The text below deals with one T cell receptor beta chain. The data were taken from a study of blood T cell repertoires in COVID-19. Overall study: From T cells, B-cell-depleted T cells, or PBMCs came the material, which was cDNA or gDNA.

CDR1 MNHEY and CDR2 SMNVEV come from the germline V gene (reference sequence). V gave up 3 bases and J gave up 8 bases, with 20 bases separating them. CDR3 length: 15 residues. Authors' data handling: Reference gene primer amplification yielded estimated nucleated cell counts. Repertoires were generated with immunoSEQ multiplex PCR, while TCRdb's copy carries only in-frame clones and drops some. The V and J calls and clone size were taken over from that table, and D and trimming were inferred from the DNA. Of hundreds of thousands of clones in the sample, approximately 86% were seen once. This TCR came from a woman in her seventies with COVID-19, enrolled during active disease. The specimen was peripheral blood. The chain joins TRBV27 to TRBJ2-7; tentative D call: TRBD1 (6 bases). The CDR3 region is CASSFLTGSPQKQYF. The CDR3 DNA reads TGTGCCAGCAGTTTCCTTACAGGGTCGCCTCAAAAGCAGTACTTC.